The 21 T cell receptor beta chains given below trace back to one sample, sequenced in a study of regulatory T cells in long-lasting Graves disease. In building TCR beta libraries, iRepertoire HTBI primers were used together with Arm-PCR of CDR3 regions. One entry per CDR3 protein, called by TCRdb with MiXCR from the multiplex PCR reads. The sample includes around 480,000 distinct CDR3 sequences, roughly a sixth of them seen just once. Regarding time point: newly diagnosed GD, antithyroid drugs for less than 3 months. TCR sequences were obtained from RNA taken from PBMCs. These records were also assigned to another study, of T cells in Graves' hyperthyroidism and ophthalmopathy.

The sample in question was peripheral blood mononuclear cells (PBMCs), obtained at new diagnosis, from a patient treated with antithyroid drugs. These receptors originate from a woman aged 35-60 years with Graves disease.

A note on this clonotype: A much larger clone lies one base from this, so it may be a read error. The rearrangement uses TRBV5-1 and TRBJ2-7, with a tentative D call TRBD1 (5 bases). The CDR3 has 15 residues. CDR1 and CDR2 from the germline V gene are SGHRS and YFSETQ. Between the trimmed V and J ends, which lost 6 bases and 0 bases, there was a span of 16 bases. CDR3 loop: CASNVQVGTSYEQYF. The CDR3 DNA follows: TGCGCCAGCAACGTACAGGTGGGCACCTCCTACGAGCAGTACTTC.

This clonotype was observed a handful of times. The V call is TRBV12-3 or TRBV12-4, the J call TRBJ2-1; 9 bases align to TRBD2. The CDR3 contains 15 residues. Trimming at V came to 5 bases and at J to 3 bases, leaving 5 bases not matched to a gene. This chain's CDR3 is CASSRKREVYNEQFF. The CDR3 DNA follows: TGTGCCAGCAGTCGCAAGCGGGAGGTCTACAATGAGCAGTTCTTC.

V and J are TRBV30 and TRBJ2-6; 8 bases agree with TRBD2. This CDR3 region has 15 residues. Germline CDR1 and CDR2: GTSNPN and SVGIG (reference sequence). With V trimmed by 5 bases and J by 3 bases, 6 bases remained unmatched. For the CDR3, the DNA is TGTGCCTGGCACGGGGGGGCCTTTGGGGCCAACGTCCTGACTTTC. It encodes CAWHGGAFGANVLTF.

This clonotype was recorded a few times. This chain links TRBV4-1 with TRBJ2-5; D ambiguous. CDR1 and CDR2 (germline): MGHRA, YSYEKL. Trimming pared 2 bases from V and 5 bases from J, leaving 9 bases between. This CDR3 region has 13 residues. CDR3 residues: CASSQFGRETQYF. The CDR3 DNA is TGCGCCAGCAGCCAATTTGGTCGGGAGACCCAGTACTTC.

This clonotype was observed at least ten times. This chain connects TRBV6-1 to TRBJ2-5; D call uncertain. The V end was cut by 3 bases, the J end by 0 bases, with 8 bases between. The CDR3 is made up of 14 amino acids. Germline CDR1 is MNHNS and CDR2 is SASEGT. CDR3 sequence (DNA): TGTGCCAGCAGTGAGGCCCTGTACCAAGAGACCCAGTACTTC. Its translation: CASSEALYQETQYF.

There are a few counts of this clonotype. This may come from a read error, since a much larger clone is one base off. The chain's CDR3 is CASSYSKLGQGAGGYTF. CDR3 nucleotides: TGTGCCAGCAGTTACTCGAAACTCGGTCAGGGGGCTGGTGGCTACACCTTC. This chain uses TRBV6-2 or TRBV6-3 with TRBJ1-2, with TRBD1 matching 8 bases. The V segment lost 0 bases and the J segment 7 bases; nucleotides outside the gene matches: 13. The CDR3 runs to 17 residues. CDR1 is MNHEY and CDR2 is SVGEGT in the germline V gene.

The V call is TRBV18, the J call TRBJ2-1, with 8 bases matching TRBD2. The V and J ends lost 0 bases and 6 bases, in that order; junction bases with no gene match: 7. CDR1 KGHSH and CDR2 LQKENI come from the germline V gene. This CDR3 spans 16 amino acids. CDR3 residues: CASSPPPLRGGNEQFF. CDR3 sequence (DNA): TGTGCCAGCTCACCACCGCCCCTCCGGGGGGGCAATGAGCAGTTCTTC.

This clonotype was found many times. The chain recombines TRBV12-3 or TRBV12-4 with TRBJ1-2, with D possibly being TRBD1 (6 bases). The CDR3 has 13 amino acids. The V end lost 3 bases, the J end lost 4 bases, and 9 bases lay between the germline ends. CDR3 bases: TGTGCCAGCAGTTTGGAGGGGGTCTATGGCTACACCTTC. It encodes CASSLEGVYGYTF.

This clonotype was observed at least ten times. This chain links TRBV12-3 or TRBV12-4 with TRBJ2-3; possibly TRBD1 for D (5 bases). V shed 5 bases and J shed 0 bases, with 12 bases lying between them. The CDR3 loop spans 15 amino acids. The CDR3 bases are TGTGCCAGCAGTAGGTGGACACCGAGCACAGATACGCAGTATTTT. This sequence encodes CASSRWTPSTDTQYF.

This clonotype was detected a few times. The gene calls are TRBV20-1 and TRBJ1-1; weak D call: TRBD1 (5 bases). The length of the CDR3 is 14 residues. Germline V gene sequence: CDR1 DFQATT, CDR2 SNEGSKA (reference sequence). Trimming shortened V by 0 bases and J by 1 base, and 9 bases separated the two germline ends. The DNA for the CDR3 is TGCAGTGCTAGAGATGGGGCTACGAACACTGAAGCTTTCTTT. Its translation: CSARDGATNTEAFF.

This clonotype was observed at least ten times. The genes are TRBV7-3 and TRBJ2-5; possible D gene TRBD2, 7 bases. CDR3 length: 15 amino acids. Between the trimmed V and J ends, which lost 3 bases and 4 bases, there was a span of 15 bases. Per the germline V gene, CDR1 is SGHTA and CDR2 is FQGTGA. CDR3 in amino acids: CASSLGRGGGETQYF. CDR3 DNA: TGTGCCAGCAGCTTGGGGCGGGGAGGGGGAGAGACCCAGTACTTC.

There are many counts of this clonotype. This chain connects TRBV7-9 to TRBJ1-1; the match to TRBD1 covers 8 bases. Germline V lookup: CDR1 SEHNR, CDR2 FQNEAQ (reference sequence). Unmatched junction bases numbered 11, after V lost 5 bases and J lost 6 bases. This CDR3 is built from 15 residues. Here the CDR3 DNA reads TGTGCCAGCAGCCCGGAAGGACAGGGCAAGGCTGAAGCTTTCTTT. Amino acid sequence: CASSPEGQGKAEAFF.

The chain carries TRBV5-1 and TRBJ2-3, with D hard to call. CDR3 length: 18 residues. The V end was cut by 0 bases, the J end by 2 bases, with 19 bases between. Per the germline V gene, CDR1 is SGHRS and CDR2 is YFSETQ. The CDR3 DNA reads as TGCGCCAGCAGCTTGGGGGTGGCGGCCTCTTTTTTCACAGATACGCAGTATTTT. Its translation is CASSLGVAASFFTDTQYF.

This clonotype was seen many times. The CDR3 reads CSAGEVQYF. CDR3 coding DNA: TGCAGTGCGGGAGAGGTGCAGTACTTC. The genes are TRBV20-1 and TRBJ2-7, with D possibly being TRBD2 (5 bases). The CDR3 is 9 residues long. Trimming left V 6 bases short and J 9 bases short, with 9 bases between. Germline V lookup: CDR1 DFQATT, CDR2 SNEGSKA (reference sequence).

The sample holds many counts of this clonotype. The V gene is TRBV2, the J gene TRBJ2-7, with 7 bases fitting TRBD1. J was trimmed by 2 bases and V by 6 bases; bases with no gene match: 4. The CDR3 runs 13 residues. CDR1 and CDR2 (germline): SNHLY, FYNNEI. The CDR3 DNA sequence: TGTGCCAGCAGAACACAGGGGCCCTACGAGCAGTACTTC. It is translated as CASRTQGPYEQYF.

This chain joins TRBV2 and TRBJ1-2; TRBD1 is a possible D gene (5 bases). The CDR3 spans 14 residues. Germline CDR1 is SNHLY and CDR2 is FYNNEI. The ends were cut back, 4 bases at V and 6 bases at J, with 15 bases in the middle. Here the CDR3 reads CASSARRGVHGYTF. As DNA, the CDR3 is TGTGCCAGCAGTGCACGACGGGGGGTCCATGGCTACACCTTC.

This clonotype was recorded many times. The CDR3 DNA follows: TGTGCCAGCAGACCATACGCACGGGGGTTCGGGGAGACCCAGTACTTC. Translation: CASRPYARGFGETQYF. The chain has TRBV28 and TRBJ2-5; possible D gene TRBD2, 6 bases. V was pared by 6 bases and J by 5 bases, with 22 bases between. Germline CDR1 is MDHEN and CDR2 is SYDVKM. This CDR3 is built from 16 residues. Together with reference TRBV28 and TRBJ2-5, the CDR3 gives the full variable domain: DVKVTQSSRYLVKRTGEKVFLECVQDMDHENMFWYRQDPGLGLRLIYFSYDVKMKEKGDIPEGYSVSREKKERFSLILESASTNQTSMYLCASRPYARGFGETQYFGPGTRLLVL.

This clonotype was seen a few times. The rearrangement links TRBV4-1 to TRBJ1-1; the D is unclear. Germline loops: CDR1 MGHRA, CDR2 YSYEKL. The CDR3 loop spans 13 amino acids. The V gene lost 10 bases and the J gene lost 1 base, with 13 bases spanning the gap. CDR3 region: CATARLPNTEAFF. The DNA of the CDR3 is TGCGCCACCGCCCGCCTACCGAACACTGAAGCTTTCTTT.

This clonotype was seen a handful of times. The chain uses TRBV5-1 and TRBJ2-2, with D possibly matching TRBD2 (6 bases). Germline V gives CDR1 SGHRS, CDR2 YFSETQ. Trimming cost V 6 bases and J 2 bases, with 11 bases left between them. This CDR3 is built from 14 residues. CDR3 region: CASKSSGNTGELFF. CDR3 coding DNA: TGCGCCAGCAAGAGTAGCGGAAACACCGGGGAGCTGTTTTTT.

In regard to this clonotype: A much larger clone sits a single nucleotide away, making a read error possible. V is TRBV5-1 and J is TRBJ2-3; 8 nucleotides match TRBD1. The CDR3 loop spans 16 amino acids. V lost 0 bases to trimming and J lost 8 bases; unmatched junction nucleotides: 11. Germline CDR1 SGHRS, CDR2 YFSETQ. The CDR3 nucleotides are TGCGCCAGCAGCTTGGGGTGGACAGGGCCGGCAGGTACGCAGTATTTT. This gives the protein CASSLGWTGPAGTQYF.

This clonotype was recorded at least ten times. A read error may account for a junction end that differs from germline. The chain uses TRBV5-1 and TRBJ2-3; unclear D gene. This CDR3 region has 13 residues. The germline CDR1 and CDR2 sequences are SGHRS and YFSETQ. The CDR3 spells CASSLAATDTQYF. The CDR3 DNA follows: TGTGCCAGCAGCTTGGCAGCCACAGATACGCAGTATTTT.